A single sample is the source of the 29 T cell receptor beta chains below, sequenced in a study of glioma-infiltrating T cells. Using RNA template, CDR3s of TCR alpha and beta were amplified with iRepertoire arm-PCR. TCRdb independently ran MiXCR on the multiplex PCR reads; one entry per CDR3 protein. The top ten hold 20% of the sample, which has 150,000 to 200,000 distinct CDR3 sequences, approximately 30% seen once. The sequencing input was glioma tissue, nonneoplastic brain tissue, or PBMCs (not recorded which). These receptors all stem from a human donor with low-grade glioma or glioblastoma, undergoing nonglioma brain surgery, or in good health (not recorded which).

In its sample, this clonotype was seen many times. The chain is built from TRBV7-9 and TRBJ2-7; 9 bases match TRBD1. With 3 bases clipped from V and 6 bases from J, the junction kept 6 bases outside the gene matches. The V gene's germline CDR1 is SEHNR and CDR2 FQNEAQ (reference sequence). CDR3 length: 14 residues. The CDR3: CASSLKTGGAEQYF. In DNA, the CDR3 is TGTGCCAGCAGCTTGAAAACAGGGGGCGCCGAGCAGTACTTC. Using reference TRBV7-9 and TRBJ2-7 for the parts outside the CDR3, the full variable domain is DTGVSQNPRHKITKRGQNVTFRCDPISEHNRLYWYRQTLGQGPEFLTYFQNEAQLEKSRLLSDRFSAERPKGSFSTLEIQRTEQGDSAMYLCASSLKTGGAEQYFGPGTRLTVT.

This clonotype turned up a few times. The rearrangement uses TRBV4-1 and TRBJ1-1, with D possibly being TRBD1 (6 bases). Germline V gene sequence: CDR1 MGHRA, CDR2 YSYEKL. This CDR3 comprises 15 residues. Trimming stripped 2 bases from V and 4 bases from J, with 14 bases between. CDR3 in amino acids: CASSQRRGDGTEAFF. Here the CDR3 DNA reads TGCGCCAGCAGCCAACGAAGGGGGGACGGCACTGAAGCTTTCTTT.

This clonotype was seen more than once but under ten times. The J gene is TRBJ2-3, the V gene TRBV4-2, with 10 bases identical to TRBD2. This CDR3 has 17 amino acids. V dropped 0 bases and J dropped 2; count of bases not matched to a gene: 5. The germline V gene has CDR1 LGHNA and CDR2 YNFKEQ. The CDR3 DNA reads TGTGCCAGCAGCCAAGAATGGAGCGGGAGGGACACAGATACGCAGTATTTT. This sequence encodes CASSQEWSGRDTDTQYF.

The V call is TRBV12-3 or TRBV12-4, the J call TRBJ2-1; D ambiguous. The CDR3 is made up of 17 amino acids. Trimming took 6 bases from V and 1 from J, leaving 19 bases between them. The CDR3 DNA reads as TGTGCCAGCAGCTTGACCTTCCCGGGCCCGTCCTACAATGAGCAGTTCTTC. As protein: CASSLTFPGPSYNEQFF.

Ten or more counts support this clonotype. J is TRBJ1-4 and V is TRBV20-1, with 11 nucleotides matching TRBD1. The CDR3 extends over 15 amino acids. CDR1 and CDR2 (germline): DFQATT, SNEGSKA (reference sequence). V was clipped by 5 bases and J by 6 bases; unmatched bases: 8. The DNA of the CDR3 is TGCAGTGCTCTCCTTCCGGGACAGGGGGATGAAAAACTGTTTTTT. Translated: CSALLPGQGDEKLFF.

The chain has TRBV2 and TRBJ2-5; no clear D gene. V was pared by 2 bases and J by 4 bases, with 14 bases between. The CDR3 has 15 residues. Germline assignment: CDR1 SNHLY and CDR2 FYNNEI. This chain's CDR3 is CASSELTGGRETQYF. CDR3 in DNA: TGTGCCAGCAGTGAACTAACGGGCGGCCGAGAGACCCAGTACTTC.

This clonotype came up many times. The chain is built from TRBV5-1 and TRBJ2-3; 12 nucleotides align to TRBD2. The CDR3 consists of 16 residues. Germline V gives CDR1 SGHRS, CDR2 YFSETQ. V lost 1 base and J lost 7; bases outside the gene matches: 7. The CDR3 DNA reads as TGCGCCAGCAGCTTGAACGGACTAGCGGGAAGCCATACGCAGTATTTT. Its translation: CASSLNGLAGSHTQYF. The entire variable domain, with the rest obtained from reference TRBV5-1 and TRBJ2-3, is as follows: KAGVTQTPRYLIKTRGQQVTLSCSPISGHRSVSWYQQTPGQGLQFLFEYFSETQRNKGNFPGRFSGRQFSNSRSEMNVSTLELGDSALYLCASSLNGLAGSHTQYFGPGTRLTVL.

As DNA, the CDR3 is TGTGCCAGCAGTGAAGCGCACGCAGCCGGCACGCAGTATTTT. Translation gives CASSEAHAAGTQYF. The V gene is TRBV27, the J gene TRBJ2-3; no clear D gene. Germline V lookup: CDR1 MNHEY, CDR2 SMNVEV (reference sequence). CDR3 length equals 14 residues. With 5 bases removed from V and 9 bases from J, the gap between germline ends came to 18 bases.

This clonotype came up many times. V is TRBV6-2 or TRBV6-3 and J is TRBJ1-5; D not resolved. Germline V gene lookup returns CDR1 MNHEY and CDR2 SVGEGT. Trimming took off 6 bases at V and 0 bases at J, with 21 bases between the two ends. The CDR3 sequence is 18 residues long. The CDR3 here is CASSSVRREAFSNQPQHF. The CDR3 DNA is TGTGCCAGCAGCTCGGTGAGGCGGGAAGCCTTTAGCAATCAGCCCCAGCATTTT.

This clonotype has just a few counts. The CDR3 nucleotides are TGCAGTGCTAGCAGACTGGAAGAGACCCAGTACTTC. This encodes CSASRLEETQYF. The chain uses TRBV20-1 and TRBJ2-5; D is unclear. Per germline, CDR1 DFQATT and CDR2 SNEGSKA (reference sequence). V was clipped by 3 bases and J by 3 bases, with 8 bases between them. This CDR3 is 12 amino acids long.

Concerning this clonotype itself: This likely comes from a read error, as the CDR3 has no conserved phenylalanine or tryptophan at its end. It is unclear where the CDR3 begins or ends on the DNA, so no DNA is shown, and the CDR3 is as TCRdb lists it. This chain links TRBV3-1 with TRBJ1-5; the D call in the table, TRBD1, was not verified against the DNA. Germline V CDR1 and CDR2: LGHDT, YNNKEL (reference sequence). The CDR3 length equals 12 residues, ends included. The chain's CDR3 is CASSFRDREIHL.

This clonotype was counted at least ten times. V gene TRBV19 combines with J gene TRBJ2-5, with D uncertain. Germline V CDR1 and CDR2: LNHDA, SQIVND (reference sequence). This CDR3 has 13 amino acids. V was clipped by 8 bases and J by 2 bases, with 12 bases between them. CDR3 coding DNA: TGTGCCAGTGCTCGGGCGGAACAAGAGACCCAGTACTTC. Its protein product is CASARAEQETQYF.

The rearrangement uses TRBV29-1 and TRBJ1-1; D remains ambiguous. The CDR3 length is 15 residues. CDR1 SQVTM and CDR2 ANQGSEA come from the germline V gene. Trimming shortened V by 0 bases and J by 3 bases, and 14 bases separated the two germline ends. The CDR3 DNA follows: TGCAGCGTTGAAGATATCACGGGCGGGGACACTGAAGCTTTCTTT. It translates to CSVEDITGGDTEAFF.

As concerns this clonotype: A much more abundant neighbour one base away suggests this may be a read error. The rearrangement links TRBV7-2 to TRBJ2-7; 8 bases align to TRBD1. The CDR3 consists of 16 residues. The V gene's germline CDR1 is SGHTA and CDR2 FQGNSA. CDR3 in DNA: TGTGCCAGCAGCCCAACAAGGACAGGGTTGGGGTACGAGCAGTGCTTC. Amino acid sequence: CASSPTRTGLGYEQCF.

In its sample, this clonotype was seen many times. The CDR3 sequence: CSATLLAGATGLNNEQFF. The CDR3 DNA reads TGCAGTGCTACCTTACTAGCGGGAGCGACGGGGCTCAACAATGAGCAGTTCTTC. The V gene is TRBV20-1, the J gene TRBJ2-1; 11 positions agree with TRBD2. Germline V CDR1 and CDR2: DFQATT, SNEGSKA (reference sequence). There are 18 residues in the CDR3. V was clipped by 4 bases and J by 5 bases; unmatched bases: 16.

A remark on this clonotype: At one boundary the junction diverges from the germline segment, which might be a read error. The chain joins TRBV7-9 to TRBJ1-2; 11 nucleotides line up with TRBD1. CDR3 length: 13 amino acids. Germline V gene data show CDR1 as SEHNR and CDR2 as FQNEAQ (reference sequence). The CDR3, as DNA: TGTGCCAGCCGCGGGACAGGGGGTTATGGCGACACCTTC. Translated, it gives CASRGTGGYGDTF.

This clonotype came up many times. V and J are TRBV4-3 and TRBJ2-5; possible D gene TRBD1, 5 bases. V lost 0 bases and J lost 1, with 12 bases in between. Germline CDR1 LGHNA, CDR2 YSLEER. The CDR3 is made up of 16 amino acids. The CDR3 nucleotides are TGCGCCAGCAGCCAAGATTGGCGACAGAGCCAAGAGACCCAGTACTTC. It specifies CASSQDWRQSQETQYF.

This clonotype was seen ten or more times. V and J are TRBV7-9 and TRBJ2-7; TRBD1 or TRBD2 may be the D gene (5 bases each). Germline V gives CDR1 SEHNR, CDR2 FQNEAQ (reference sequence). The CDR3 totals 13 residues. With 4 bases removed from V and 6 bases from J, the gap between germline ends came to 13 bases. As DNA, the CDR3 is TGTGCCAGCAGCTCCCCCGGGACGTCCGAGCAGTACTTC. It specifies CASSSPGTSEQYF.

In DNA form, the CDR3 reads TGCAGCTTTGTGGGGTACAATGAGCAGTTCTTC. This gives the protein CSFVGYNEQFF. This chain uses TRBV29-1 with TRBJ2-1, with no clear D. Germline CDR1 SQVTM, CDR2 ANQGSEA. Trimming took off 8 bases at V and 4 bases at J, with 9 bases between the two ends. The CDR3 is 11 residues long.

This clonotype was seen at least ten times. The chain carries TRBV28 and TRBJ2-1; 8 nucleotides align to TRBD2. Per the germline V gene, CDR1 is MDHEN and CDR2 is SYDVKM. The CDR3 sequence is 14 residues long. Unmatched junction bases numbered 9, after V lost 10 bases and J lost 4 bases. The CDR3 DNA reads as TGTGCCACCATTAGCGGGATGGGGTACAATGAGCAGTTCTTC. Translating it yields CATISGMGYNEQFF.

The table lists this clonotype with many counts. The rearrangement uses TRBV7-9 and TRBJ2-7; D unresolved. The CDR3 length is 14 residues. Germline values: CDR1 SEHNR, CDR2 FQNEAQ (reference sequence). Trimming removed 1 base from V and 0 bases from J, with 7 bases in between. CDR3 sequence (DNA): TGTGCCAGCAGCTTAGGGTCAAACTCCTACGAGCAGTACTTC. Translating it yields CASSLGSNSYEQYF.

This clonotype was seen at least ten times. The rearrangement uses TRBV4-2 and TRBJ2-7; D might be TRBD1 or TRBD2, each matching 6 bases. Germline CDR1 and CDR2: LGHNA and YNFKEQ. V lost 0 bases and J 5 bases, leaving 14 bases between the germline ends. The CDR3 contains 15 residues. This CDR3 reads CASSQDWGARDEQYF. The CDR3 coding sequence is TGTGCCAGCAGCCAAGACTGGGGGGCAAGGGACGAGCAGTACTTC.

This chain uses TRBV5-6 with TRBJ1-2, with unresolved D. Trimming left V 0 bases short and J 7 bases short, with 10 bases between. This CDR3 has 13 amino acids. Germline V CDR1 and CDR2: SGHDT, YYEEEE. The CDR3 region is CASSLAGGSGYTF. Written as DNA, the CDR3 is TGTGCCAGCAGCTTGGCCGGTGGTTCTGGCTACACCTTC.

This clonotype was found many times. The genes are TRBV4-3 and TRBJ1-5, with unresolved D. Germline loops: CDR1 LGHNA, CDR2 YSLEER. CDR3 size: 15 residues. Trimming left V 1 base short and J 4 bases short, with 11 bases between. This CDR3 is CASSQVAAANQPQHF. CDR3 sequence (DNA): TGCGCCAGCAGCCAAGTTGCGGCAGCGAATCAGCCCCAGCATTTT.

Note on this clonotype: A much larger clone sits a single nucleotide away, making a read error possible. The V and J genes are TRBV20-1 and TRBJ2-5, with 13 bases that match TRBD2. Germline V CDR1 and CDR2: DFQATT, SNEGSKA (reference sequence). The CDR3 has 14 amino acids. The CDR3 region is CSATGLAGVWTQCF. The CDR3 DNA is TGCAGTGCGACAGGACTAGCGGGAGTATGGACCCAGTGCTTC.

The genes are TRBV5-1 and TRBJ1-2; D might be TRBD1 (5 bases). Per germline, CDR1 SGHRS and CDR2 YFSETQ. This CDR3 has 13 amino acids. The V gene lost 4 bases and the J gene lost 8 bases, with 15 bases spanning the gap. CDR3 in DNA: TGCGCCAGCAGCCCGGTTCGGGGGGAGGGCTACACCTTC. Translated: CASSPVRGEGYTF.

V usage is TRBV5-1 and J usage is TRBJ2-7; no clear D gene. With 2 bases removed from V and 2 bases from J, the gap between germline ends came to 11 bases. Germline V gene lookup returns CDR1 SGHRS and CDR2 YFSETQ. This CDR3 has 14 amino acids. DNA of the CDR3: TGCGCCAGCAGCTTCTCCAGTAATGCCTACGAGCAGTACTTC. It codes for CASSFSSNAYEQYF.

This clonotype was seen repeatedly, ten times or more. The rearrangement uses TRBV4-3 and TRBJ2-1, with 11 bases fitting TRBD2. V dropped 3 bases and J dropped 6; count of bases not matched to a gene: 4. This CDR3 comprises 15 residues. Germline V gene data show CDR1 as LGHNA and CDR2 as YSLEER. The CDR3 DNA follows: TGCGCCAGCAGCCAGGGACTAGCGGTTAGCAATGAGCAGTTCTTC. Its translation is CASSQGLAVSNEQFF.

There are many counts of this clonotype. V and J are TRBV7-9 and TRBJ1-5; the match to TRBD1 covers 8 bases. This CDR3 comprises 15 residues. Trimming at V came to 4 bases and at J to 4 bases, leaving 6 bases not matched to a gene. Germline V gene lookup returns CDR1 SEHNR and CDR2 FQNEAQ (reference sequence). CDR3 sequence (DNA): TGTGCCAGCAGCTCCTGGGACAGGCCTAATCAGCCCCAGCATTTT. Amino acids: CASSSWDRPNQPQHF.